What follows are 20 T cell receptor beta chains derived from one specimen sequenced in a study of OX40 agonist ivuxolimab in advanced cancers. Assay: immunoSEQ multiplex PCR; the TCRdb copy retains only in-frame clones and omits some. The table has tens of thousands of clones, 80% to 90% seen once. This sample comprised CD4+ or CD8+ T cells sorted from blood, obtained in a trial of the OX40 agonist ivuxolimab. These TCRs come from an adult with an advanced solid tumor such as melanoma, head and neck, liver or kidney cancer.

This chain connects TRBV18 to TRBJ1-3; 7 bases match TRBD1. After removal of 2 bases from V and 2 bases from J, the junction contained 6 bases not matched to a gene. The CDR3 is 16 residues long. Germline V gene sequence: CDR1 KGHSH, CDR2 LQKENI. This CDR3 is CASSPDEGAPGNTIYF. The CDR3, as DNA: TGTGCCAGCTCACCAGACGAGGGGGCCCCTGGAAACACCATATATTTT.

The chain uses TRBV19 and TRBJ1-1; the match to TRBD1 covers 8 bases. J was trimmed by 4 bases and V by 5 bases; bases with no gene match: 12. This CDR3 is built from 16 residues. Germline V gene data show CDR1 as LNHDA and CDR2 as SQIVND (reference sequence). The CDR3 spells CASSPDPRQGSTEAFF. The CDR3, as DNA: TGTGCCAGTAGTCCCGACCCTCGACAGGGGAGCACTGAAGCTTTCTTT.

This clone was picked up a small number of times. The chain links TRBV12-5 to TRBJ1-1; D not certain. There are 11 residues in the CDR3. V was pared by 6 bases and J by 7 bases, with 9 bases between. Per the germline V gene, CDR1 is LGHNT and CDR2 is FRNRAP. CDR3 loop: CASGLSGEAFF. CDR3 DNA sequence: TGTGCTAGTGGCCTTTCGGGTGAAGCTTTCTTT.

The CDR3 spells CASSVGGGEINYGYTF. In DNA, the CDR3 is TGTGCCAGCAGCGTAGGGGGAGGGGAGATAAACTATGGCTACACCTTC. V usage is TRBV9 and J usage is TRBJ1-2; D perhaps matches TRBD1 (5 bases). Germline values: CDR1 SGDLS, CDR2 YYNGEE. The V end lost 0 bases, the J end lost 2 bases, and 14 bases lay between the germline ends. CDR3 length equals 16 residues.

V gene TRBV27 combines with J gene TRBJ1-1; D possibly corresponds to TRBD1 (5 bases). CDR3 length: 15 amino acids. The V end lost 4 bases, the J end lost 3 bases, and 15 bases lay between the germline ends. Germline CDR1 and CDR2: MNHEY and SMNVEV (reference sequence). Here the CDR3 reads CASSSVAQGHTEAFF. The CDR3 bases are TGTGCCAGCAGTTCCGTGGCCCAGGGTCACACTGAAGCTTTCTTT.

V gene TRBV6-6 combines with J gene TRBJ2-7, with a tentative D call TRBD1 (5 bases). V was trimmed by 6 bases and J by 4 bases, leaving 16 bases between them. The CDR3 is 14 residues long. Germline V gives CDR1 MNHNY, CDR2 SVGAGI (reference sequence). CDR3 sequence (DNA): TGTGCCAGCAGCCAAACCAAACCAGGGTACGAGCAGTACTTC. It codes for CASSQTKPGYEQYF.

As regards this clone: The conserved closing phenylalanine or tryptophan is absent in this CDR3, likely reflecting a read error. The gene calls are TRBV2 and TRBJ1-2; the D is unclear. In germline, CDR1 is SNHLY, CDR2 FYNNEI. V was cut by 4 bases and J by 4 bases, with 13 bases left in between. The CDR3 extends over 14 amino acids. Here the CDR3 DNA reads TGTGCCAGCAGTGCCGGTGAGGCTGGCTATGGCTACACCCTC. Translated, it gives CASSAGEAGYGYTL.

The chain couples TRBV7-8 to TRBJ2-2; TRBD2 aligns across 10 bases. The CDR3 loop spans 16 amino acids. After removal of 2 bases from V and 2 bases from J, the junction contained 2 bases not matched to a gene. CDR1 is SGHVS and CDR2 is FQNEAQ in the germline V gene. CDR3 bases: TGTGCCAGCAGCTTAAGGACTAGCGGTAACACCGGGGAGCTGTTTTTT. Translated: CASSLRTSGNTGELFF.

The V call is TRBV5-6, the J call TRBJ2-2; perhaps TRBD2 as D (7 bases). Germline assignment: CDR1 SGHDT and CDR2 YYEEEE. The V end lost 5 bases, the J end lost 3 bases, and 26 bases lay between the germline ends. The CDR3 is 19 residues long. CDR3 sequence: CASRPGTNTGLRYTGELFF. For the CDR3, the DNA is TGTGCCAGCAGGCCCGGGACTAATACAGGGTTACGGTACACCGGGGAGCTGTTTTTT.

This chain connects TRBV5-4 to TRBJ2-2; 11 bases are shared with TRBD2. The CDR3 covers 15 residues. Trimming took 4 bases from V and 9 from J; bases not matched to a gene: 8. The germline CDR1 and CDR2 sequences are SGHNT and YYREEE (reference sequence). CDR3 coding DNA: TGTGCCAGCAGCCCGACTAGCGGGAAAGAGCGGGAGCTGTTTTTT. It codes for CASSPTSGKERELFF.

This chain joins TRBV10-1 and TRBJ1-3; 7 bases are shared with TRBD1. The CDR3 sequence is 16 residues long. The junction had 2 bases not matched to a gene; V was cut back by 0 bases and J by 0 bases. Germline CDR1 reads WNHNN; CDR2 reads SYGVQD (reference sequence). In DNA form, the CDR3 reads TGCGCCAGCAGTGAGTCAACAGGGGACTCTGGAAACACCATATATTTT. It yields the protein CASSESTGDSGNTIYF.

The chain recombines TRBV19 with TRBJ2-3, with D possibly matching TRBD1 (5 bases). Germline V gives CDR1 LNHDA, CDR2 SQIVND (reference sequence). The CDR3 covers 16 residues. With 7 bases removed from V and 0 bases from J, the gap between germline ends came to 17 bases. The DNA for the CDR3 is TGTGCCAGTACCCCCGACAGACCTACTAGCACAGATACGCAGTATTTT. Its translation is CASTPDRPTSTDTQYF.

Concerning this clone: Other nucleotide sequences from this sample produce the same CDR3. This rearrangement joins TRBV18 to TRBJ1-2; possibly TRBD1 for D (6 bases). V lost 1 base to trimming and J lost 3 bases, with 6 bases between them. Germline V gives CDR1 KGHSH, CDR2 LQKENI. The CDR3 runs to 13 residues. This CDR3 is CASSPQGDYGYTF. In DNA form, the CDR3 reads TGTGCCAGCTCACCACAGGGGGACTATGGCTACACCTTC.

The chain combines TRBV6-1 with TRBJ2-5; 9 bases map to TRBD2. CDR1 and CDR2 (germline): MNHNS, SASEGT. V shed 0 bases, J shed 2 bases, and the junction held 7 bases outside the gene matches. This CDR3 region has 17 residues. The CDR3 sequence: CASSEAKAGGGQETQYF. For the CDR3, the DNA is TGTGCCAGCAGTGAAGCAAAGGCGGGAGGGGGGCAAGAGACCCAGTACTTC.

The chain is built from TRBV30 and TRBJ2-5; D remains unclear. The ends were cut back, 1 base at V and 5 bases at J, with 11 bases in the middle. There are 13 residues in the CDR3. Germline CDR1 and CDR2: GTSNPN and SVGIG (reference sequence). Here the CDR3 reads CAWSEGWWETQYF. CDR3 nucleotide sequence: TGTGCCTGGAGTGAAGGATGGTGGGAGACCCAGTACTTC.

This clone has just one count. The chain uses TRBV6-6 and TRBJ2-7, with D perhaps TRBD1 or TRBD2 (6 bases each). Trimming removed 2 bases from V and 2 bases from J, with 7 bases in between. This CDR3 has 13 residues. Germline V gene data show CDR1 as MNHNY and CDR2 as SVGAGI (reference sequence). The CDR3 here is CASSYGGPYEQYF. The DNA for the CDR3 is TGTGCCAGCAGTTACGGGGGGCCCTACGAGCAGTACTTC.

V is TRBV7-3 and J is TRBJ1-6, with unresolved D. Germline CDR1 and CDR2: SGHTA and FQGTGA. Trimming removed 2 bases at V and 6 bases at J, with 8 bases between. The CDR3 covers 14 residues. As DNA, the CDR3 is TGTGCCAGCAGCTTAGCAGCGAGTAATTCACCCCTCCACTTT. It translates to CASSLAASNSPLHF.

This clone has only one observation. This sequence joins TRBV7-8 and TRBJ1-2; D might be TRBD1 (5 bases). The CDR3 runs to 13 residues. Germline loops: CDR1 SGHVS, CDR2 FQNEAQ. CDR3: CMLSPGPPDGYTF. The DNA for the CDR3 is TGTATGCTCTCCCCGGGGCCGCCGGATGGCTACACCTTC.

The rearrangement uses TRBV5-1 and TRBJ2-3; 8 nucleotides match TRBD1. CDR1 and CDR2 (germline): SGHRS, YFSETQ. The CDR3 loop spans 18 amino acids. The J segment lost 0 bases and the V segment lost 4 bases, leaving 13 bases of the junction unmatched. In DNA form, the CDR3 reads TGCGCCAGCAGCCCATCCGGGACAGGATTTTTTAGCACAGATACGCAGTATTTT. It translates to CASSPSGTGFFSTDTQYF.

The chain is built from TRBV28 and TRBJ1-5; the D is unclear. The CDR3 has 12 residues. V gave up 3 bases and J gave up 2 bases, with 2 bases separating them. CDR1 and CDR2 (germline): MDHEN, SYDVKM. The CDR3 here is CASSFGNQPQHF. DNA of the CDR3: TGTGCCAGCAGTTTCGGCAATCAGCCCCAGCATTTT.